What follows is one TCR beta chain and its context. Its antigen is not identified. With 4 bases clipped from V and 0 bases from J, the junction kept 5 bases outside the gene matches. CDR3 size: 15 residues. CDR1 and CDR2 from the germline V gene are SQVTM and ANQGSEA. This sample was taken from a study of shared clonotypes between healthy human individuals. General study points: Represented genetic and exposure-history diversity was restricted by having few donors. Memory subsets had estimated richness that was generally smaller than that of naive subsets. The authors sampled blood alone, and tissue repertoires likely differ.

A CD45RA+ naive subset and a CD45RA-negative memory subset were split from CD4+ cells. Clones were read by immunoSEQ multiplex PCR, and TCRdb kept only the in-frame ones, dropping some. The sample contains under 600,000 clones, around 97% of which appear only once. Material: naive CD4+ T cells sorted from blood. Subset given: CD45RA+ positively selected. This TCR was recovered from a young woman in good health. The V gene is TRBV29-1, the J gene TRBJ2-1; 8 nucleotides match TRBD2. Written as DNA, the CDR3 is TGCAGCGTTGTTCCTGCGGGAGGCTCCTACAATGAGCAGTTCTTC. Translation gives CSVVPAGGSYNEQFF.